What follows are 5 T cell receptor beta chains derived from one specimen sequenced in a study of T cell clones after liver transplantation. Repertoires were generated with immunoSEQ multiplex PCR, while TCRdb's copy carries only in-frame clones and drops some. The sample lists tens of thousands of clones; about 81% were seen once. Sequencing used CD4+ T cells from blood, obtained before liver transplant. These receptor sequences come from a human donor who received a liver transplant.

The chain combines TRBV18 with TRBJ2-5, with D tentatively TRBD2 (6 bases). CDR1 is KGHSH, CDR2 LQKENI, per germline. This CDR3 has 14 amino acids. V lost 0 bases to trimming and J lost 2 bases, with 7 bases between them. As DNA, the CDR3 is TGTGCCAGCTCACCACCGGCGGGGCAAGAGACCCAGTACTTC. Its protein product is CASSPPAGQETQYF.

The rearrangement links TRBV5-1 to TRBJ2-3; possibly TRBD2 for D (5 bases). Trimming pared 3 bases from V and 0 bases from J, leaving 14 bases between. This CDR3 is 16 amino acids long. Germline CDR1 reads SGHRS; CDR2 reads YFSETQ. CDR3 sequence reads: CASSSYDYLSTDTQYF. DNA of the CDR3: TGCGCCAGCAGCTCTTACGACTACCTTAGCACAGATACGCAGTATTTT.

This clone appeared a single time. The V gene is TRBV5-1, the J gene TRBJ1-1, with 8 bases matching TRBD1. The CDR3 runs to 14 residues. Germline trimming cut 4 bases from V and 0 bases from J; bases unmatched to any gene: 2. Germline V gene sequence: CDR1 SGHRS, CDR2 YFSETQ. As DNA, the CDR3 is TGCGCCAGCAGCCCGGACAGGGTGAACACTGAAGCTTTCTTT. Translation: CASSPDRVNTEAFF.

The sample holds one count of this clone. This chain links TRBV6-4 with TRBJ2-1; no definite D call. The germline V gene encodes CDR1 MRHNA and CDR2 SNTAGT. The CDR3 has 12 residues. With 6 bases removed from V and 10 bases from J, the gap between germline ends came to 13 bases. Here the CDR3 DNA reads TGTGCCAGCAGCCCCTTTTTTGTAGAGCAGTTCTTC. It translates to CASSPFFVEQFF.

In the case of this clone: The identical CDR3 is also encoded by other nucleotide sequences in the sample. The J gene is TRBJ1-6, the V gene TRBV4-3; no reliable D call. The CDR3 covers 12 residues. Trimming pared 0 bases from V and 6 bases from J, leaving 0 bases between. Germline CDR1 LGHNA, CDR2 YSLEER. CDR3 nucleotides: TGCGCCAGCAGCCAAGATAATTCACCCCTCCACTTT. Amino acid sequence: CASSQDNSPLHF.